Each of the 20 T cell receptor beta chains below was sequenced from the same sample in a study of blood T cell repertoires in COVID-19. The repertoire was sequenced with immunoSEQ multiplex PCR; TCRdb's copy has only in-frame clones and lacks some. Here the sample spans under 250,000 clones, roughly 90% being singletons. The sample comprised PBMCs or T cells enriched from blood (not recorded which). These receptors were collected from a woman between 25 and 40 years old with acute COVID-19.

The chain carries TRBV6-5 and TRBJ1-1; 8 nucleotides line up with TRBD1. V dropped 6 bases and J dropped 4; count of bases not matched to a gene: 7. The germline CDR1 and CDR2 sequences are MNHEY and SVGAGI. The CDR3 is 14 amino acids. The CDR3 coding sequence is TGTGCCAGCAGAACGGACAGGGCGTCCACTGAAGCTTTCTTT. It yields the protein CASRTDRASTEAFF.

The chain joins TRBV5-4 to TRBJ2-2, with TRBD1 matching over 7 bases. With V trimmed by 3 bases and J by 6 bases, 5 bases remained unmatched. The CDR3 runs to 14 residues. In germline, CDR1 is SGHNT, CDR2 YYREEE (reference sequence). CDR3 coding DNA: TGTGCCAGCAGCTCGTCAGACAGGGCCGGGGAGCTGTTTTTT. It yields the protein CASSSSDRAGELFF.

CDR3 in DNA: TGTGCCAGCAGTATTACTACCGGGACAGGGGGCGGGTACGAGCAGTACTTC. It specifies CASSITTGTGGGYEQYF. This chain links TRBV7-2 with TRBJ2-7; 12 bases fit TRBD1. Germline V CDR1 and CDR2: SGHTA, FQGNSA. J lost 4 bases, V lost 6 bases, and 13 bases had no gene match. This CDR3 region has 17 residues.

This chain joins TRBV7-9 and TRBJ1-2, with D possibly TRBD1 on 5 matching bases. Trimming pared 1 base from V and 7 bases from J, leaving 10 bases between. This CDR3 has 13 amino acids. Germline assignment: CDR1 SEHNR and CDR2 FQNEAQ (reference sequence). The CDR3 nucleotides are TGTGCCAGCAGCTTAGGACAGCTCGCTGGCTACACCTTC. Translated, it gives CASSLGQLAGYTF. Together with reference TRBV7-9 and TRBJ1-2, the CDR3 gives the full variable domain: DTGVSQNPRHKITKRGQNVTFRCDPISEHNRLYWYRQTLGQGPEFLTYFQNEAQLEKSRLLSDRFSAERPKGSFSTLEIQRTEQGDSAMYLCASSLGQLAGYTFGSGTRLTVV.

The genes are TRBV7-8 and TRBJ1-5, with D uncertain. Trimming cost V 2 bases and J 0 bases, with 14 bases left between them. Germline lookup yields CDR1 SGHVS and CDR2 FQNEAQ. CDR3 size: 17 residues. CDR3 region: CASSLSTRTDSNQPQHF. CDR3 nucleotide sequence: TGTGCCAGCAGCTTAAGCACTAGGACGGATAGCAATCAGCCCCAGCATTTT.

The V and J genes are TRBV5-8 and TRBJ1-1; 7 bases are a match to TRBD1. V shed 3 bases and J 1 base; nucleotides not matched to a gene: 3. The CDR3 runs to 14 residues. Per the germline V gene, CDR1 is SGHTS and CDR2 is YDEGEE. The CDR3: CASSSRGRNTEAFF. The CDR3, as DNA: TGTGCCAGCAGCTCCAGGGGGAGGAACACTGAAGCTTTCTTT.

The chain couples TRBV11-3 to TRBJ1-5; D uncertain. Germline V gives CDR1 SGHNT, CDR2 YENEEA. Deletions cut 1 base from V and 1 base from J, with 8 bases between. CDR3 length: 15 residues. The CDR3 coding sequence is TGTGCCAGCAGCTTAGGAGGGCAGAGCAATCAGCCCCAGCATTTT. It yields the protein CASSLGGQSNQPQHF.

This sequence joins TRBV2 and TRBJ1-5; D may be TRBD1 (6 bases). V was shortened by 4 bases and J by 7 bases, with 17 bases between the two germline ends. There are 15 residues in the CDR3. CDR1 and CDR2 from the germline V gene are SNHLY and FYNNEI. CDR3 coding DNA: TGTGCCAGCAGTGGGAGGGTCGGGGGGCAACAGCCCCAGCATTTT. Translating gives CASSGRVGGQQPQHF.

CDR3 protein: CASSAGVGGTEAFF. The CDR3 nucleotides read TGTGCCAGCAGCGCTGGGGTTGGGGGGACTGAAGCTTTCTTT. The rearrangement joins TRBV27 to TRBJ1-1; possible D gene TRBD1, 5 bases. V was shortened by 6 bases and J by 5 bases, with 16 bases between the two germline ends. The CDR3 extends over 14 amino acids. Looked up from germline, CDR1 is MNHEY and CDR2 is SMNVEV (reference sequence).

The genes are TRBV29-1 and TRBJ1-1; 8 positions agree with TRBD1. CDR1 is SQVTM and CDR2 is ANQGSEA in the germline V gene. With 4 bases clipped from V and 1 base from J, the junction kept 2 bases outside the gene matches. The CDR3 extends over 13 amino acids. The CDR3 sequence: CSVVQGENTEAFF. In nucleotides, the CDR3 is TGCAGCGTTGTACAGGGGGAGAACACTGAAGCTTTCTTT.

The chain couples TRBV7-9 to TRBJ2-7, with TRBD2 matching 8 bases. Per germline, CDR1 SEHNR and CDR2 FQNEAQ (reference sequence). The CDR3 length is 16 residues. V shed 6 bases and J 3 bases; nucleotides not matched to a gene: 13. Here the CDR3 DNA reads TGTGCCAGCAGTCCCCTGGGGCGGGGGGAAGGCTACGAGCAGTACTTC. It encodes CASSPLGRGEGYEQYF.

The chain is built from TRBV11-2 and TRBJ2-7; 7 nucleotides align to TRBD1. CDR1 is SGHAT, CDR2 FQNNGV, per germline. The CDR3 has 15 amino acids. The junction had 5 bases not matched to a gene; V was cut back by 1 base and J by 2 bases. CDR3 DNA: TGTGCCAGCAGCTTAGGGACAGGTGACCCCTACGAGCAGTACTTC. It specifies CASSLGTGDPYEQYF.

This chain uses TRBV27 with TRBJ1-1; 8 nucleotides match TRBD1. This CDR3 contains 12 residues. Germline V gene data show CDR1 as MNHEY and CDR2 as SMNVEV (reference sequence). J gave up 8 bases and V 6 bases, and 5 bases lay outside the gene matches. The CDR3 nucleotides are TGTGCCAGCAGACGACAGGGGATCGAAGCTTTCTTT. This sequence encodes CASRRQGIEAFF.

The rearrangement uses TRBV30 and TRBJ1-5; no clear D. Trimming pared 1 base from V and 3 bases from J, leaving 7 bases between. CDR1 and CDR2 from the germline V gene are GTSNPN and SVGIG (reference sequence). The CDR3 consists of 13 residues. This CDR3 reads CAWSGENNQPQHF. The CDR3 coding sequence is TGTGCCTGGAGTGGCGAAAACAATCAGCCCCAGCATTTT.

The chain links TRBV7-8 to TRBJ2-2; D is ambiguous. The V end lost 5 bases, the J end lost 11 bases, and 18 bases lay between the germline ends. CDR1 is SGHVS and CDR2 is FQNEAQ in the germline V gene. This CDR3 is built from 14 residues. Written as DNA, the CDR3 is TGTGCCAGCAGCCCAGGCCAGGAACCAGGAGAGCTGTTTTTT. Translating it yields CASSPGQEPGELFF. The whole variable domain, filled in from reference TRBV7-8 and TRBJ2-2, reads GAGVSQSPRYKVAKRGQDVALRCDPISGHVSLFWYQQALGQGPEFLTYFQNEAQLDKSGLPSDRFFAERPEGSVSTLKIQRTQQEDSAVYLCASSPGQEPGELFFGEGSRLTVL.

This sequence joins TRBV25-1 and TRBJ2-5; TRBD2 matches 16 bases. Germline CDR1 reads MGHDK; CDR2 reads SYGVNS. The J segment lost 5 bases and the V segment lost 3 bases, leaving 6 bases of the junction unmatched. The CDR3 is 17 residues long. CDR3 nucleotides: TGTGCCAGCAGTGACCCCCGGGGACTAGCGGGGGGGGAGACCCAGTACTTC. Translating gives CASSDPRGLAGGETQYF.

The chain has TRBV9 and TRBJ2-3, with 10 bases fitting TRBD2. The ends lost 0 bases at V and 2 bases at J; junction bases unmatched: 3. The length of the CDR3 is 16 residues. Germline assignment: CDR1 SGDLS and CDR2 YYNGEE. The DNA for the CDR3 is TGTGCCAGCAGCGTAGGTAGCGGGGGGTTCACAGATACGCAGTATTTT. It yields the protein CASSVGSGGFTDTQYF.

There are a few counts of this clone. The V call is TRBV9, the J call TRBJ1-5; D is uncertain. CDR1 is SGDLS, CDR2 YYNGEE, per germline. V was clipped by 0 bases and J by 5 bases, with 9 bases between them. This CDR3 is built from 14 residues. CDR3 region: CASSVAGGYQPQHF. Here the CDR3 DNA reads TGTGCCAGCAGCGTAGCGGGTGGATATCAGCCCCAGCATTTT. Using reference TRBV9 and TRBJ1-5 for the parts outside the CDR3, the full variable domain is DSGVTQTPKHLITATGQRVTLRCSPRSGDLSVYWYQQSLDQGLQFLIQYYNGEERAKGNILERFSAQQFPDLHSELNLSSLELGDSALYFCASSVAGGYQPQHFGDGTRLSIL.

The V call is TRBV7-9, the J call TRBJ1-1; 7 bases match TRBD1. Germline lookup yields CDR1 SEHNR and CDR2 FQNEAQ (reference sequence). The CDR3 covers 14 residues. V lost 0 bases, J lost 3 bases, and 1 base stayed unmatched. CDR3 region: CASSLAQGDTEAFF. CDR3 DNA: TGTGCCAGCAGCTTAGCTCAGGGGGACACTGAAGCTTTCTTT. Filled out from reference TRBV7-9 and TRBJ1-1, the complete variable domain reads DTGVSQNPRHKITKRGQNVTFRCDPISEHNRLYWYRQTLGQGPEFLTYFQNEAQLEKSRLLSDRFSAERPKGSFSTLEIQRTEQGDSAMYLCASSLAQGDTEAFFGQGTRLTVV.

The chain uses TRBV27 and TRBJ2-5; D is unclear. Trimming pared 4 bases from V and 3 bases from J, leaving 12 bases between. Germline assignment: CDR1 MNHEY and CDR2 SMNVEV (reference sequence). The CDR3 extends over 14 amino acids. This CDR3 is CASSSLGPKETQYF. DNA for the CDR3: TGTGCCAGCAGTTCCCTGGGCCCCAAAGAGACCCAGTACTTC.